A single sample is the source of the 16 T cell receptor beta chains below, sequenced in a study of shared clonotypes between healthy human individuals. Profiled with immunoSEQ multiplex PCR; TCRdb holds only in-frame clones, not every one. The table includes approximately 470,000 clones, around 80% detected once. The sequencing sample was made of PBMCs. Every receptor here comes from a woman aged 40 to 55 in good health. Some clones in this sample may be carry-over from other donors' samples.

The chain is built from TRBV11-1 and TRBJ2-7; D may be TRBD1 (7 bases). The germline gives CDR1 SGHAT, CDR2 FQDESV (reference sequence). V was trimmed by 0 bases and J by 2 bases, leaving 14 bases between them. This CDR3 region has 16 residues. The CDR3 sequence is CASSLAGGTATYEQYF. The CDR3 nucleotides read TGTGCCAGCAGCTTAGCTGGGGGGACAGCGACCTACGAGCAGTACTTC.

V gene TRBV7-2 combines with J gene TRBJ2-1, with TRBD2 matching 7 bases. The junction had 3 bases not matched to a gene; V was cut back by 5 bases and J by 2 bases. Germline CDR1 SGHTA, CDR2 FQGNSA. This CDR3 spans 14 amino acids. The CDR3 is CASSRGGTYNEQFF. CDR3 nucleotides: TGTGCCAGCAGCCGCGGGGGAACCTACAATGAGCAGTTCTTC.

V usage is TRBV5-8 and J usage is TRBJ1-5; D might be TRBD1 (6 bases). The CDR3 extends over 14 amino acids. Per the germline V gene, CDR1 is SGHTS and CDR2 is YDEGEE. The ends were cut back, 6 bases at V and 7 bases at J, with 17 bases in the middle. The CDR3: CASTSTGMGQPQHF. The DNA for the CDR3 is TGTGCCAGCACCTCCACAGGGATGGGACAGCCCCAGCATTTT.

The chain carries TRBV18 and TRBJ2-5; TRBD2 matches at 11 bases. The ends lost 0 bases at V and 2 bases at J; junction bases unmatched: 2. The CDR3 contains 16 residues. Germline loops: CDR1 KGHSH, CDR2 LQKENI. CDR3: CASSPPRTSGQETQYF. The CDR3 DNA reads as TGTGCCAGCTCACCACCGAGGACTAGCGGGCAAGAGACCCAGTACTTC.

The chain uses TRBV28 and TRBJ2-5; 7 positions match TRBD2. The CDR3 runs 13 residues. CDR1 is MDHEN, CDR2 SYDVKM, per germline. V was pared by 6 bases and J by 2 bases, with 3 bases of the junction left unmatched. The CDR3, as DNA: TGTGCCAGCAGCCGGGGGGATCAAGAGACCCAGTACTTC. Its protein is CASSRGDQETQYF.

J is TRBJ2-1 and V is TRBV27; TRBD1 matches 7 bases. The CDR3 spans 16 residues. CDR1 is MNHEY and CDR2 is SMNVEV in the germline V gene (reference sequence). J was trimmed by 0 bases and V by 5 bases; bases with no gene match: 7. Written as DNA, the CDR3 is TGTGCCAGCAGTCGGGGATACAGGGGCTCCTACAATGAGCAGTTCTTC. It codes for CASSRGYRGSYNEQFF.

The rearrangement links TRBV28 to TRBJ2-7, with 7 nucleotides matching TRBD2. V shed 5 bases and J 3 bases; nucleotides not matched to a gene: 13. The CDR3 consists of 16 residues. Germline CDR1 reads MDHEN; CDR2 reads SYDVKM. CDR3 residues: CASSPMGREYIYEQYF. The CDR3 nucleotides read TGTGCCAGCAGTCCCATGGGGCGGGAGTATATCTACGAGCAGTACTTC.

Notes on this clone: Germline is not matched at one junction end, which may reflect a read error. The V call is TRBV11-2, the J call TRBJ2-4; 8 bases agree with TRBD1. CDR3 size: 15 residues. The germline V gene encodes CDR1 SGHAT and CDR2 FQNNGV. The CDR3 loop reads CASSLVWTGKNIQYF. The CDR3 DNA reads TGTGCCAGCAGCTTAGTTTGGACAGGGAAAAATATTCAGTACTTC.

A remark on this clone: The sample holds other DNA sequences that translate to the same CDR3. The rearrangement joins TRBV5-1 to TRBJ2-7; TRBD1 or TRBD2 may be the D gene (5 bases each). The V end lost 1 base, the J end lost 1 base, and 9 bases lay between the germline ends. CDR3 size: 14 residues. Germline V lookup: CDR1 SGHRS, CDR2 YFSETQ. The CDR3 sequence is CASSLSGGSYEQYF. DNA of the CDR3: TGCGCCAGCAGCTTGAGTGGGGGTTCCTACGAGCAGTACTTC. The full variable domain, its missing parts supplied by reference TRBV5-1 and TRBJ2-7, is KAGVTQTPRYLIKTRGQQVTLSCSPISGHRSVSWYQQTPGQGLQFLFEYFSETQRNKGNFPGRFSGRQFSNSRSEMNVSTLELGDSALYLCASSLSGGSYEQYFGPGTRLTVT.

The CDR3 DNA follows: TGTGCCAGCAGCTTGGCGAGGACAGACAACGAGCAGTACTTC. Protein: CASSLARTDNEQYF. This rearrangement joins TRBV5-5 to TRBJ2-7, with TRBD1 as a possible D gene (6 bases). Trimming pared 0 bases from V and 5 bases from J, leaving 12 bases between. In germline, CDR1 is SGHKS, CDR2 YYEKEE (reference sequence). The CDR3 covers 14 residues. The full variable domain, its missing parts supplied by reference TRBV5-5 and TRBJ2-7, is DAGVTQSPTHLIKTRGQQVTLRCSPISGHKSVSWYQQVLGQGPQFIFQYYEKEERGRGNFPDRFSARQFPNYSSELNVNALLLGDSALYLCASSLARTDNEQYFGPGTRLTVT.

With respect to this clone: This sample includes further DNA sequences coding for the same CDR3. The chain is built from TRBV5-1 and TRBJ1-1; TRBD1 aligns across 9 bases. This CDR3 comprises 14 residues. Germline V gives CDR1 SGHRS, CDR2 YFSETQ. The V gene end was trimmed by 4 bases and the J gene end by 5 bases; junction bases not matched to a gene: 6. The CDR3 DNA reads TGCGCCAGCAGCCGACACAGGGGGCGAACTGAAGCTTTCTTT. Translating gives CASSRHRGRTEAFF.

The V gene is TRBV5-4, the J gene TRBJ2-5, with 10 bases matching TRBD1. The CDR3 sequence is 15 residues long. The V and J ends lost 3 bases and 2 bases, in that order; junction bases with no gene match: 4. The germline V gene encodes CDR1 SGHNT and CDR2 YYREEE (reference sequence). Here the CDR3 reads CASSSGQGVQETQYF. The CDR3 nucleotides are TGTGCCAGCAGCTCCGGACAGGGGGTACAAGAGACCCAGTACTTC.

This clone has a single count. The chain employs TRBV28 and TRBJ1-2; D ambiguous. This CDR3 spans 15 amino acids. Trimming pared 3 bases from V and 7 bases from J, leaving 18 bases between. The germline CDR1 and CDR2 sequences are MDHEN and SYDVKM. The CDR3 region is CASSFRWANHGGYTF. CDR3 coding DNA: TGTGCCAGCAGTTTTAGGTGGGCTAATCACGGTGGCTACACCTTC.

The V gene is TRBV5-1, the J gene TRBJ2-7; a possible D gene is TRBD1 (6 bases). There are 14 residues in the CDR3. V was trimmed by 0 bases and J by 6 bases, leaving 13 bases between them. The V gene's germline CDR1 is SGHRS and CDR2 YFSETQ. DNA for the CDR3: TGCGCCAGCAGCTTGGGGGGGCGCTTCGGCGAGCAGTACTTC. Protein sequence: CASSLGGRFGEQYF.

This sequence joins TRBV28 and TRBJ2-2; possible D gene TRBD2, 7 bases. The germline V and J ends were trimmed by 6 bases and 6 bases, with 14 bases remaining between them. Per germline, CDR1 MDHEN and CDR2 SYDVKM. The CDR3 covers 14 residues. CDR3 sequence reads: CASSPWGGSGELFF. CDR3 in DNA: TGTGCCAGCAGCCCCTGGGGGGGCTCCGGGGAGCTGTTTTTT.

This clone was counted ten times or more. The chain carries TRBV7-2 and TRBJ1-2, with D tentatively TRBD1 (5 bases). The ends were cut back, 7 bases at V and 2 bases at J, with 14 bases in the middle. The CDR3 covers 14 residues. CDR1 and CDR2 (germline): SGHTA, FQGNSA. Here the CDR3 reads CASTTGAVNYGYTF. The DNA for the CDR3 is TGTGCCAGCACAACCGGGGCAGTGAACTATGGCTACACCTTC.